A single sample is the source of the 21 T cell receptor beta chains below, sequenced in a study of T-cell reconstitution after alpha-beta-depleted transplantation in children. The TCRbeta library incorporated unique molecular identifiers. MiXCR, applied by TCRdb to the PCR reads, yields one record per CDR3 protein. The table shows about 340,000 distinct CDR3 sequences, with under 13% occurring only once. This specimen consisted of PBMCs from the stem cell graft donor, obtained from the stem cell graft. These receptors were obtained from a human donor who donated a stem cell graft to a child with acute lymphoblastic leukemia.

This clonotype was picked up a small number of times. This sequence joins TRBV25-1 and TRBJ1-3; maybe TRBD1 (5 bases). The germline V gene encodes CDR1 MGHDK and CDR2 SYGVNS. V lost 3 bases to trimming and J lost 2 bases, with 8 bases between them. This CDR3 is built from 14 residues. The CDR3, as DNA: TGTGCCAGCAGTGAGTGGGGGGCTGGAAACACCATATATTTT. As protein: CASSEWGAGNTIYF.

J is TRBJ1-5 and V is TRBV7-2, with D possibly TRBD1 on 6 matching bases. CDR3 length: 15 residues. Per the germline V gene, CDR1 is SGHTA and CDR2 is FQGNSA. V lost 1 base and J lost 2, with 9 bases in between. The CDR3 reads CASSLGGRGNQPQHF. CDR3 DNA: TGTGCCAGCAGCTTAGGGGGGCGCGGCAATCAGCCCCAGCATTTT.

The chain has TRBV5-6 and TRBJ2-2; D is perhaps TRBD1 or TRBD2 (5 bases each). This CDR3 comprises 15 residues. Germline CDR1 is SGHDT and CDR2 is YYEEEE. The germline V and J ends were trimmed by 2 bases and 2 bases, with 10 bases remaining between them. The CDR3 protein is CASSFRDLNTGELFF. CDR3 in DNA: TGTGCCAGCAGCTTCCGGGACCTTAACACCGGGGAGCTGTTTTTT.

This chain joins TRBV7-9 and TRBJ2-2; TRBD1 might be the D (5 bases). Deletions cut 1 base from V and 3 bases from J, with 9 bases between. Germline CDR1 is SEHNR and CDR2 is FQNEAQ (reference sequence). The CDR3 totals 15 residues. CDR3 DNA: TGTGCCAGCAGCTTAGGAGTAGGGGACACCGGGGAGCTGTTTTTT. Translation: CASSLGVGDTGELFF. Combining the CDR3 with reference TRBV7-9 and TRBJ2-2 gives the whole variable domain DTGVSQNPRHKITKRGQNVTFRCDPISEHNRLYWYRQTLGQGPEFLTYFQNEAQLEKSRLLSDRFSAERPKGSFSTLEIQRTEQGDSAMYLCASSLGVGDTGELFFGEGSRLTVL.

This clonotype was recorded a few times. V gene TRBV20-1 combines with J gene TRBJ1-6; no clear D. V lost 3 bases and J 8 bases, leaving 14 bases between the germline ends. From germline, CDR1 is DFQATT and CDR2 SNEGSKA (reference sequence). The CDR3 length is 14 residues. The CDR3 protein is CSASGISDDSPLHF. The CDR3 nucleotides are TGCAGTGCTAGTGGGATCTCGGACGATTCACCCCTCCACTTT.

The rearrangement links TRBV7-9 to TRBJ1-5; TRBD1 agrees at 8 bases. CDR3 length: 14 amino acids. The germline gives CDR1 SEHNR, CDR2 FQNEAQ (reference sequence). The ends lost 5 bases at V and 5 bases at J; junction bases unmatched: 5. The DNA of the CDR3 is TGTGCCAGCAGCCCGCAGGGGGCTGATCAGCCCCAGCATTTT. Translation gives CASSPQGADQPQHF.

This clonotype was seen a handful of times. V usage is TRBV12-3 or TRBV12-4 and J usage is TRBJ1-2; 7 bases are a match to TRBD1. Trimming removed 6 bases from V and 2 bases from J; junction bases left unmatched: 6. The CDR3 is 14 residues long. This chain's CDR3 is CASREGAGNYGYTF. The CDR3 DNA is TGTGCCAGCAGAGAGGGGGCGGGAAACTATGGCTACACCTTC.

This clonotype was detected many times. The CDR3 sequence is CASSRQGFGYEQYF. For the CDR3, the DNA is TGTGCCAGCAGCCGACAGGGGTTTGGCTACGAGCAGTACTTC. The chain links TRBV12-3 or TRBV12-4 to TRBJ2-7, with 8 bases that match TRBD1. CDR3 length equals 14 residues. Losses at the gene ends were 6 bases for V and 3 bases for J; bases not matched to a gene: 7.

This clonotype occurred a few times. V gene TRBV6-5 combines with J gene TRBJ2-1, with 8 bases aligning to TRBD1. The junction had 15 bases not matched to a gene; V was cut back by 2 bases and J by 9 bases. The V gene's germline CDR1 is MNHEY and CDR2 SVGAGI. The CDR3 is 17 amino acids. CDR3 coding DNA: TGTGCCAGCAGTTACGGGCCTAGACAGGGGATCAACAGTGAGCAGTTCTTC. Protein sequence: CASSYGPRQGINSEQFF.

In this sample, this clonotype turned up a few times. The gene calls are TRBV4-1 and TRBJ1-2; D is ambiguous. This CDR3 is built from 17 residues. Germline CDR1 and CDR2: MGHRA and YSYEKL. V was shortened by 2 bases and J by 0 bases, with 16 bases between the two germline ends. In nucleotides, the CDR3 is TGCGCCAGCAGCCAAAGTACCTCCCACATTTCTAACTATGGCTACACCTTC. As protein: CASSQSTSHISNYGYTF.

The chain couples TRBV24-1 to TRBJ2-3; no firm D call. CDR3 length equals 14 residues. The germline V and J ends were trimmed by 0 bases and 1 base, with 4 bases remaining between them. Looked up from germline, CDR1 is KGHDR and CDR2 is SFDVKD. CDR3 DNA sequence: TGTGCCACCAGTGATTTGGAGGGCACAGATACGCAGTATTTT. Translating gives CATSDLEGTDTQYF.

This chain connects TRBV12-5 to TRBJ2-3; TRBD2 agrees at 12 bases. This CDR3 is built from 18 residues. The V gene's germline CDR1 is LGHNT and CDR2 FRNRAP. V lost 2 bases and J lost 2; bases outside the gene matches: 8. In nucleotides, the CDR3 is TGTGCTAGTGGTTTGACATTGACTAGCGGGAGCTCCACAGATACGCAGTATTTT. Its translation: CASGLTLTSGSSTDTQYF.

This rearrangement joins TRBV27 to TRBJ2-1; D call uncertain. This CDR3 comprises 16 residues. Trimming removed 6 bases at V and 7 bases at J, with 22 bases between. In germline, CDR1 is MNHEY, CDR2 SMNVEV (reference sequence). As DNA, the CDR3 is TGTGCCAGCAGACGCGGTGTGTTGGGTGGTGGGAATGAGCAGTTCTTC. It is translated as CASRRGVLGGGNEQFF.

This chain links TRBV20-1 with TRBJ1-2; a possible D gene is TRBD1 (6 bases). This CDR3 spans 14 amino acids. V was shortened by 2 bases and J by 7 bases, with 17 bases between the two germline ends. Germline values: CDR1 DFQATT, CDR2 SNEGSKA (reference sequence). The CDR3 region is CSARWGGYSFGYTF. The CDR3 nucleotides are TGCAGTGCTAGATGGGGGGGCTACTCTTTTGGCTACACCTTC.

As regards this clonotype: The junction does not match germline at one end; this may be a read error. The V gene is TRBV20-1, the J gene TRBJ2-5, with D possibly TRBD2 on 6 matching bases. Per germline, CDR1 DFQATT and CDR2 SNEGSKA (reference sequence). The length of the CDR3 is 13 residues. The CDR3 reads CSVRGTSGETQYF. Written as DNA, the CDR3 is TGCAGTGTTAGAGGGACTTCGGGGGAGACCCAGTACTTC.

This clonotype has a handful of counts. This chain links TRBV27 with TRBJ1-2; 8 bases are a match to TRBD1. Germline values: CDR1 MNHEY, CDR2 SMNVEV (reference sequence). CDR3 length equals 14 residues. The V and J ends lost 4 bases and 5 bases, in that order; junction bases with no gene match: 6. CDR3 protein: CASSSYTGGYGYTF. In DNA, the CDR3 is TGTGCCAGCAGTTCCTATACAGGGGGGTATGGCTACACCTTC.

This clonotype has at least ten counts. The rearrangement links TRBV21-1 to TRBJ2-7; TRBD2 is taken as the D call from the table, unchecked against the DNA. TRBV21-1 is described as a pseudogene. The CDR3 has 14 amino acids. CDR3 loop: CASTRLAGGYEQYF. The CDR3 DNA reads TGTGCCAGCACCAGACTAGCGGGAGGGTACGAGCAGTACTTC.

The CDR3 reads CSAKNRVLRSPLHF. The CDR3 DNA reads TGCAGTGCTAAAAACAGGGTTTTGAGATCACCCCTCCACTTT. This sequence joins TRBV20-1 and TRBJ1-6; D is possibly TRBD1 (6 bases). Germline-derived CDR1 and CDR2 are DFQATT and SNEGSKA (reference sequence). The CDR3 length is 14 residues. V dropped 4 bases and J dropped 10 bases, with 17 bases sitting between them.

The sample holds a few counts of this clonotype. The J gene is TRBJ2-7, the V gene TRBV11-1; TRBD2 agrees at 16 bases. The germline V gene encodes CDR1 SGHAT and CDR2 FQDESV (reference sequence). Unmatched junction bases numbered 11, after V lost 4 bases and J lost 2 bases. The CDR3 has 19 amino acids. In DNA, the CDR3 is TGTGCCAGCAGCTCCAACATCGGGACTAGCGGGAGGGTCGCCTACGAGCAGTACTTC. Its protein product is CASSSNIGTSGRVAYEQYF.

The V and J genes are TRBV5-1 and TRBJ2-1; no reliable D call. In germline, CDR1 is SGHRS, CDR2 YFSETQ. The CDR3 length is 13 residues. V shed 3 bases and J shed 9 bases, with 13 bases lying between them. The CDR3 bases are TGCGCCAGCAGCTCTACGTTCAGCGCTGAGCAGTTCTTC. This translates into CASSSTFSAEQFF.

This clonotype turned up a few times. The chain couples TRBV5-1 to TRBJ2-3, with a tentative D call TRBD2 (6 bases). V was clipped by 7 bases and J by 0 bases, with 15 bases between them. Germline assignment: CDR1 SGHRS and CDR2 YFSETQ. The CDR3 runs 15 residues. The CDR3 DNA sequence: TGCGCCAGCTACCTTAGCGGAACTAGCACAGATACGCAGTATTTT. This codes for CASYLSGTSTDTQYF.